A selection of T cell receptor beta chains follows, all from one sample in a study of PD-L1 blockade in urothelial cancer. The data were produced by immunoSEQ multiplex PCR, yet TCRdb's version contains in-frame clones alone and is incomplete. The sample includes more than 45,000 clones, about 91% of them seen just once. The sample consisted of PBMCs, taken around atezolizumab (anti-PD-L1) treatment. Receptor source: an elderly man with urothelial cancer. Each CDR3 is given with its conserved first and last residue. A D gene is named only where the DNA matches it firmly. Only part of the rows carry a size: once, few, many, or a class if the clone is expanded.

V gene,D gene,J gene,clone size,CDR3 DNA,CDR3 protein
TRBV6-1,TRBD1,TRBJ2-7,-,TGTGCCAGCACTCCGGGACAGGGCTCCTACGAGCAGTACTTC,CASTPGQGSYEQYF
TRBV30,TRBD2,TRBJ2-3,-,TGTGCCTGGAACTGGGGAGGGGTGGGAACAGATACGCAGTATTTT,CAWNWGGVGTDTQYF
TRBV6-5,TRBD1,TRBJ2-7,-,TGTGCCAGCAGTTACTCGACAGGGAGCTCCTACGAGCAGTACTTC,CASSYSTGSSYEQYF
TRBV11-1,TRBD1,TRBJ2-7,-,TGTGCCAGCAGCCCCCGACAGGGAAGCTTCTACGAGCAGTACTTC,CASSPRQGSFYEQYF
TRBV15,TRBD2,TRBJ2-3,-,TGTGCCACCAGCAGAGATAGCACTAGCGGGAGTGATACGCAGTATTTT,CATSRDSTSGSDTQYF
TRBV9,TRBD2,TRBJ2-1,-,TGTGCCAGCAGCGTAGATACTAGCGGGTATTACAATGAGCAGTTCTTC,CASSVDTSGYYNEQFF
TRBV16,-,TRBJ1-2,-,TGTGCCAGCAGCTCCCCAGGCAGGTCTAACTATGGCTACACCTTC,CASSSPGRSNYGYTF
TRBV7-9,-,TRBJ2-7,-,TGTGCCAGCAGCCCCCCGGACGGGGTTTCCTTCTACGAGCAGTACTTC,CASSPPDGVSFYEQYF
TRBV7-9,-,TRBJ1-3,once,TGTGCCAGCAGCTTATATGGCACAGGCGTATACCTGGCAAACACCATATATTTT,CASSLYGTGVYLANTIYF
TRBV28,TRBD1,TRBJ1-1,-,TGTGCCAGCAGTTCGGGACAGCCTAACACTGAAGCTTTCTTT,CASSSGQPNTEAFF
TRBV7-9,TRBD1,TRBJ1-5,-,TGTGCCAGCAGCCGTGGTGGGACAGGGGGCATCGGCAATCAGCCCCAGCATTTT,CASSRGGTGGIGNQPQHF
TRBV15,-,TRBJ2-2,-,TGTGCCACCAGCCGCGAAAACAGGATAAACACCGGGGAGCTGTTTTTT,CATSRENRINTGELFF
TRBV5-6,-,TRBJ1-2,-,TGTGCCAGCAGCTTGGGCAGGTTCTATGGCTACACCTTC,CASSLGRFYGYTF
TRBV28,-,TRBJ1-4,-,TGTGCCAGCAGTCTCCCGAGGGGGGGCAGCGAAAAACTGTTTTTT,CASSLPRGGSEKLFF
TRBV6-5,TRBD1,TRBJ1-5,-,TGTGCCAGCAGTCCCCAGGACAGGGGGAGGCAGCCCCAGCATTTT,CASSPQDRGRQPQHF
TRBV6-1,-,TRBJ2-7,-,TGTGCCAGCAGTGAGTTGACAGGCCTAAGTTACTACGAGCAGTACTTC,CASSELTGLSYYEQYF
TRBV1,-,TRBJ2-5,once,TGCACCAGCAGCCAAGATCCGCTAGCGGAAGATCAAGAGACCCAGTACTTC,CTSSQDPLAEDQETQYF
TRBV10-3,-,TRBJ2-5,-,TGTGCCGTTGGATCGGACGGGGGAACCTGGGGGACCCAGTACTTC,CAVGSDGGTWGTQYF
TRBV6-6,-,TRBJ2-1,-,TGTGCCAGCATTAGAGACTCCGACAATGAGCAGTTCTTC,CASIRDSDNEQFF
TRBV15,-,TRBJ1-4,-,TGTGCCACCAGCAGAGCTGGGGAGGTCCCGAATGAAAAACTGTTTTTT,CATSRAGEVPNEKLFF
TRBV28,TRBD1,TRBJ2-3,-,TGTGCCAGCAGTTTAGGTCCCGGGACAGGGCGGGCAGATACGCAGTATTTT,CASSLGPGTGRADTQYF
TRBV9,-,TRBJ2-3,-,TGTGCCAGCAGCGGGGTCAGGACTTGGCGGGATACGCAGTATTTT,CASSGVRTWRDTQYF
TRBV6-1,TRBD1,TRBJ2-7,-,TGTGCCAGCAGTGAAAATTGGGTGGACAGGTCCTACGAGCAGTACTTC,CASSENWVDRSYEQYF
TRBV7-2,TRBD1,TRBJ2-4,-,TGTGCCAGCAGCGGTGACAGGGGCCTAGCCAAAAACATTCAGTACTTC,CASSGDRGLAKNIQYF
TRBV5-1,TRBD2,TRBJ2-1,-,TGCGCCAGCAGCTTGGTTCTAGCGGGTTCCAATGAGCAGTTCTTC,CASSLVLAGSNEQFF
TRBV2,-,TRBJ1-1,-,TGTGCCAGCAGTTCCAGGGCGTGGGGCACTGAAGCTTTCTTT,CASSSRAWGTEAFF
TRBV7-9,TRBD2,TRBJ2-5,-,TGTGCCAGCAGCTTAGTAGGGAGGGGGACCCAGTACTTC,CASSLVGRGTQYF
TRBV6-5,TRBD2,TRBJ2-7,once,TGTGCCAGCAGTAGGGGGACTAGCGGGACTGGCGAGCAGTACTTC,CASSRGTSGTGEQYF
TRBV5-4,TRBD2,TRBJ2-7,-,TGTGCCAGCAGCTCGGGCGGGAGGAGGTCCTACGAGCAGTACTTC,CASSSGGRRSYEQYF
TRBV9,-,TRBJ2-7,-,TGTGCCAGCAGCGTAGCAGGGGACGAGCAGTACTTC,CASSVAGDEQYF
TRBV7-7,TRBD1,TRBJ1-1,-,TGTGCCAGCAGCTTAGTGGCAGGGGGCAAAGCTTTCTTT,CASSLVAGGKAFF
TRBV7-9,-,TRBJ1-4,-,TGTGCCAGCAGCTTAGCTGGGGGCGGTGAAAAACTGTTTTTT,CASSLAGGGEKLFF
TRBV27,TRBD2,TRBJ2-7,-,TGTGCCAGCAGGGGACTAGCGGGAGGGAACTACGAGCAGTACTTC,CASRGLAGGNYEQYF
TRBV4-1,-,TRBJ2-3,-,TGCGCCAGCAGCCCCACGGGAGCAGATACGCAGTATTTT,CASSPTGADTQYF